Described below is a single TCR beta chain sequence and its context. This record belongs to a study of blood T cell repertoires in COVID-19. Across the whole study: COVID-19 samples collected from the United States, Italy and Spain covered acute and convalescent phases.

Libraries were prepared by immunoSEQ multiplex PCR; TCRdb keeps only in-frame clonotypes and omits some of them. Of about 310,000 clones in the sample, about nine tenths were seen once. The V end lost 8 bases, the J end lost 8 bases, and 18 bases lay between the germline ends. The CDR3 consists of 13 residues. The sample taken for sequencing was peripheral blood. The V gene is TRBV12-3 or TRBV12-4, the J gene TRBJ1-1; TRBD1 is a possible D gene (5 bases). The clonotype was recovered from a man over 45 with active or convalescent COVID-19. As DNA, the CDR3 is TGTGCCAGCGCTCGGGGGTCCCCAGCAGAAGCTTTCTTT. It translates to CASARGSPAEAFF.